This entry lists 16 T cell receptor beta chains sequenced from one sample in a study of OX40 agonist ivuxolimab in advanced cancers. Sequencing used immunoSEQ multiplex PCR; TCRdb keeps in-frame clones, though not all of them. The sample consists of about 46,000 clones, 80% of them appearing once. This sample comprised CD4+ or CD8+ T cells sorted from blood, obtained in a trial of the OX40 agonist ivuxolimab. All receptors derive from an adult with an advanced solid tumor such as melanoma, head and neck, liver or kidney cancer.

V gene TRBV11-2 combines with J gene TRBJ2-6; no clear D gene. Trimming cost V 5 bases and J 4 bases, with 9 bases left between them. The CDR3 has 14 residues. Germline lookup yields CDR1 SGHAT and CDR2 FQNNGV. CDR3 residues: CASSPQRGANVLTF. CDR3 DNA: TGTGCCAGCAGCCCGCAGAGAGGGGCCAACGTCCTGACTTTC.

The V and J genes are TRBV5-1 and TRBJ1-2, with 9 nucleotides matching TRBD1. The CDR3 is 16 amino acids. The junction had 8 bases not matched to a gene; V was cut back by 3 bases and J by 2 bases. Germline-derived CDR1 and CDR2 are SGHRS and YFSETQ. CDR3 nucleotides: TGCGCCAGCAGCTCGGGGACAGGGAGACCCAACTATGGCTACACCTTC. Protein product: CASSSGTGRPNYGYTF.

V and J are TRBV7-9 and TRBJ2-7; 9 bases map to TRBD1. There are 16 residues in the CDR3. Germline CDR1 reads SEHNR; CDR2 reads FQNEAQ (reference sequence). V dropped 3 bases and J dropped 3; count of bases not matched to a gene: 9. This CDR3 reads CASSLAGTGTVYEQYF. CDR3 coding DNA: TGTGCCAGCAGCTTGGCCGGGACAGGGACCGTCTACGAGCAGTACTTC.

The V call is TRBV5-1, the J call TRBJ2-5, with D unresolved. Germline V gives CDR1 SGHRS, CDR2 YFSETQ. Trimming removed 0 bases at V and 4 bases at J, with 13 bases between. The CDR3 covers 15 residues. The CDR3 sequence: CASSLADASGETQYF. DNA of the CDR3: TGCGCCAGCAGCTTGGCCGACGCTTCGGGAGAGACCCAGTACTTC.

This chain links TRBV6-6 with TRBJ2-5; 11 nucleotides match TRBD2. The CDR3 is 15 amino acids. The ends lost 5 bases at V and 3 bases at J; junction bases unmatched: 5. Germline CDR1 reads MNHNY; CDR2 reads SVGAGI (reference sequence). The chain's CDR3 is CASSPLTSGKETQYF. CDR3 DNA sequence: TGTGCCAGCAGTCCATTGACTAGCGGGAAAGAGACCCAGTACTTC.

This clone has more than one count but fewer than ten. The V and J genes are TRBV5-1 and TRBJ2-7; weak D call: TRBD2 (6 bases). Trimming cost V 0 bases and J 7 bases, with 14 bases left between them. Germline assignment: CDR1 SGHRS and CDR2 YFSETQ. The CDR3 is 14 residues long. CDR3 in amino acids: CASSLAGAPSEQYF. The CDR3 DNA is TGCGCCAGCAGCTTGGCGGGAGCCCCTTCTGAGCAGTACTTC.

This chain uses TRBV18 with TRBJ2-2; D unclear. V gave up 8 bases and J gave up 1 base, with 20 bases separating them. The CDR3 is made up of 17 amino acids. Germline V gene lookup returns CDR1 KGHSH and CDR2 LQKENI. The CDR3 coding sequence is TGTGCCAGCCTCAGTAAGGACCGAAGTATGAACACCGGGGAGCTGTTTTTT. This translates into CASLSKDRSMNTGELFF.

The CDR3 spells CASSATGGLSNQPQHF. The CDR3 nucleotides read TGTGCCAGCAGTGCAACAGGGGGCTTGAGCAATCAGCCCCAGCATTTT. The V call is TRBV6-1, the J call TRBJ1-5; 9 bases are shared with TRBD1. CDR1 and CDR2 from the germline V gene are MNHNS and SASEGT. The CDR3 loop spans 16 amino acids. V was pared by 4 bases and J by 1 base, with 5 bases of the junction left unmatched.

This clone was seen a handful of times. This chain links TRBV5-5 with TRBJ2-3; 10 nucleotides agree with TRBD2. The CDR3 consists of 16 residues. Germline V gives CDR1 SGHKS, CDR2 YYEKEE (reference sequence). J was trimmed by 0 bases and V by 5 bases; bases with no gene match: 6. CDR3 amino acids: CASSPGLAESTDTQYF. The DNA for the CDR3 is TGTGCCAGCAGTCCTGGACTAGCGGAGAGCACAGATACGCAGTATTTT.

Here the CDR3 reads CATSLQETQYF. The DNA of the CDR3 is TGTGCCACCTCACTTCAAGAGACCCAGTACTTC. The chain carries TRBV7-9 and TRBJ2-5, with D unresolved. Trimming shortened V by 10 bases and J by 2 bases, and 8 bases separated the two germline ends. CDR3 length: 11 amino acids. Germline V gene data show CDR1 as SEHNR and CDR2 as FQNEAQ (reference sequence).

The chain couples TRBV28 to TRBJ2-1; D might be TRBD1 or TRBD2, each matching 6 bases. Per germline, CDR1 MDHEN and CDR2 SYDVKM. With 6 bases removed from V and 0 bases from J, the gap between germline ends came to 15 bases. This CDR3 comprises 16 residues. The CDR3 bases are TGTGCCAGCAGGACGGCGGGACATAGCTCCTACAATGAGCAGTTCTTC. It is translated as CASRTAGHSSYNEQFF.

CDR3 protein: CASSSGDGGTEAFF. CDR3 DNA: TGTGCCAGCAGTTCCGGAGACGGGGGCACTGAAGCTTTCTTT. The rearrangement links TRBV6-6 to TRBJ1-1; D possibly corresponds to TRBD1 (5 bases). CDR1 MNHNY and CDR2 SVGAGI come from the germline V gene (reference sequence). The CDR3 covers 14 residues. Between the trimmed V and J ends, which lost 4 bases and 4 bases, there was a span of 13 bases.

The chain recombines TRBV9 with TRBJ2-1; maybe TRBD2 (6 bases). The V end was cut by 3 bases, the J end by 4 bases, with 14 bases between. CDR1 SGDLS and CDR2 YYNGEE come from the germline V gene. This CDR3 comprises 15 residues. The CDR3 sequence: CASSAVPGGYNEQFF. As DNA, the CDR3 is TGTGCCAGCAGCGCTGTCCCTGGGGGGTACAATGAGCAGTTCTTC.

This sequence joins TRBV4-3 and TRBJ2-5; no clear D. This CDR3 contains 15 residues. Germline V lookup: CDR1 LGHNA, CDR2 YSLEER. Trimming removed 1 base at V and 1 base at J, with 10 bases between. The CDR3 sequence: CASSQGPGLQETQYF. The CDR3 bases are TGCGCCAGCAGCCAAGGGCCAGGCCTCCAAGAGACCCAGTACTTC.

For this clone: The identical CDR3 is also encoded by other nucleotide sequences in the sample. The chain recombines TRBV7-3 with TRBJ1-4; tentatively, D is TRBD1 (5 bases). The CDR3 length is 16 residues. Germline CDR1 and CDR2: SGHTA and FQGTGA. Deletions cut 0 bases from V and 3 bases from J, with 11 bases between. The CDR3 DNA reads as TGTGCCAGCAGCTTAACGGGCAGGGTGCCTAATGAAAAACTGTTTTTT. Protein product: CASSLTGRVPNEKLFF.

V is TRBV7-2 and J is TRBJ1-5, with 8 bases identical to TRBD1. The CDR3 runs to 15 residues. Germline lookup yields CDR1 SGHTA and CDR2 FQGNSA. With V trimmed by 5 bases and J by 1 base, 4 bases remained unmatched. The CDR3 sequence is CASSPGGQSNQPQHF. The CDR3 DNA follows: TGTGCCAGCAGCCCAGGGGGCCAAAGCAATCAGCCCCAGCATTTT.